This is a list of T cell receptor beta chains from one sample in a study of response to subunit inactivated influenza vaccine. In TCRdb, the RT-PCR reads were re-called with MiXCR into one record per CDR3 protein. The sample has around 200,000 distinct CDR3 sequences; around 9% are singletons. Source: non-naive T cells sorted from PBMCs, taken on the day of vaccination. These receptors all come from a man aged 50 or older who received an inactivated influenza vaccine. The CDR3 runs from the conserved cysteine through the conserved F or W. The D gene is left open where the match is weak. Size tells how often a clone was seen (once, few, many) or the class of an expanded clone, and some rows leave it out.

CDR3aa: CASSSTPWKSYF; CDR3nt: TGTGCCAGCAGTTCGACTCCCTGGAAATCGTACTTC; d_gene: -; v_gene: TRBV12-3/TRBV12-4; len: 12; abundance: -; j_gene: TRBJ2-5
CDR3aa: CAISGAGSEQFF; CDR3nt: TGTGCCATCAGTGGCGCGGGAAGTGAGCAGTTCTTC; d_gene: -; v_gene: TRBV10-3; len: 12; abundance: -; j_gene: TRBJ2-1
CDR3aa: CAISPLAGGRLNEQFF; CDR3nt: TGTGCCATCAGCCCGCTAGCGGGGGGGCGTCTCAATGAGCAGTTCTTC; d_gene: TRBD2; v_gene: TRBV10-3; len: 16; abundance: many; j_gene: TRBJ2-1
CDR3aa: CASSLGNSGGYTF; CDR3nt: TGTGCCAGCAGCTTAGGGAACAGTGGCGGCTACACCTTC; d_gene: -; v_gene: TRBV7-2; len: 13; abundance: few; j_gene: TRBJ1-2
CDR3aa: CASSFGRARGEQFF; CDR3nt: TGTGCCAGCAGCTTCGGGAGGGCAAGAGGCGAGCAGTTCTTC; d_gene: TRBD2; v_gene: TRBV7-3; len: 14; abundance: few; j_gene: TRBJ2-1
CDR3aa: CAISDTSGHRSGNTIYF; CDR3nt: TGTGCCATCAGTGATACTTCTGGACACCGCTCTGGAAACACCATATATTTT; d_gene: -; v_gene: TRBV10-3; len: 17; abundance: -; j_gene: TRBJ1-3
CDR3aa: CASSHEGPQFF; CDR3nt: TGCGCCAGCAGCCATGAGGGACCCCAGTTCTTC; d_gene: -; v_gene: TRBV4-1; len: 11; abundance: -; j_gene: TRBJ2-1
CDR3aa: CASSLAMEASETEDTQYF; CDR3nt: TGTGCCAGCAGCTTAGCGATGGAGGCTAGCGAGACCGAAGATACGCAGTATTTT; d_gene: -; v_gene: TRBV11-1; len: 18; abundance: -; j_gene: TRBJ2-3
CDR3aa: CASSLSGTNYNEQFF; CDR3nt: TGTGCCAGCAGCCTATCCGGGACTAACTACAATGAGCAGTTCTTC; d_gene: TRBD2; v_gene: TRBV7-6; len: 15; abundance: many; j_gene: TRBJ2-1
CDR3aa: CASSQDSGARTQYF; CDR3nt: TGTGCCAGCAGCCAAGATAGTGGGGCCCGGACCCAGTACTTC; d_gene: -; v_gene: TRBV3-1; len: 14; abundance: -; j_gene: TRBJ2-5
CDR3aa: CATSRKTNTGVLFF; CDR3nt: TGTGCCACCAGCAGGAAGACGAACACCGGGGTGCTGTTTTTT; d_gene: -; v_gene: TRBV24-1; len: 14; abundance: -; j_gene: TRBJ2-2
CDR3aa: CATASLAGGSRDTQYF; CDR3nt: TGTGCCACCGCATCTCTAGCGGGAGGATCGCGAGATACGCAGTATTTT; d_gene: TRBD2; v_gene: TRBV24-1; len: 16; abundance: many; j_gene: TRBJ2-3
CDR3aa: CASSQLSSGNTGELFF; CDR3nt: TGTGCCAGCAGCCAACTTTCAAGCGGGAACACCGGGGAGCTGTTTTTT; d_gene: -; v_gene: TRBV4-2; len: 16; abundance: few; j_gene: TRBJ2-2
CDR3aa: CASSDSRLGYTGELFF; CDR3nt: TGTGCCAGCAGCGATAGTCGTCTGGGGTACACCGGGGAGCTGTTTTTT; d_gene: -; v_gene: TRBV14; len: 16; abundance: -; j_gene: TRBJ2-2
CDR3aa: CVLSTGNTIYF; CDR3nt: TGTGTCCTAAGCACTGGAAACACCATATATTTT; d_gene: -; v_gene: TRBV30; len: 11; abundance: few; j_gene: TRBJ1-3
CDR3aa: CSAMDRLYGYTF; CDR3nt: TGCAGTGCGATGGACAGACTCTATGGCTACACCTTC; d_gene: -; v_gene: TRBV20-1; len: 12; abundance: -; j_gene: TRBJ1-2
CDR3aa: CASSGTVSGELFF; CDR3nt: TGTGCCAGCTCAGGGACAGTGTCCGGGGAGCTGTTTTTT; d_gene: TRBD1; v_gene: TRBV18; len: 13; abundance: few; j_gene: TRBJ2-2
CDR3aa: CASSDGSGTVEAFF; CDR3nt: TGTGCCAGCAGCGATGGATCCGGGACAGTTGAAGCTTTCTTT; d_gene: TRBD1; v_gene: TRBV11-1; len: 14; abundance: -; j_gene: TRBJ1-1
CDR3aa: CASTPGPTGEQFF; CDR3nt: TGTGCCAGCACGCCGGGACCAACGGGTGAGCAGTTCTTC; d_gene: -; v_gene: TRBV12-3/TRBV12-4; len: 13; abundance: many; j_gene: TRBJ2-1
CDR3aa: CASSYGGNYEQYF; CDR3nt: TGTGCCAGCAGCTACGGAGGAAACTACGAGCAGTACTTC; d_gene: -; v_gene: TRBV2; len: 13; abundance: many; j_gene: TRBJ2-7
CDR3aa: CASSRNQVNSPLHF; CDR3nt: TGTGCCAGCAGTCGTAACCAAGTAAATTCACCCCTCCACTTT; d_gene: -; v_gene: TRBV12-3/TRBV12-4; len: 14; abundance: -; j_gene: TRBJ1-6
CDR3aa: CASSLGGTNTGELFF; CDR3nt: TGTGCCAGCAGCTTGGGCGGAACGAACACCGGGGAGCTGTTTTTT; d_gene: -; v_gene: TRBV5-6; len: 15; abundance: medium-sized; j_gene: TRBJ2-2
CDR3aa: CASSYSSREVGTQYF; CDR3nt: TGTGCCAGCAGTTACTCGTCACGGGAGGTGGGGACCCAGTACTTC; d_gene: TRBD2; v_gene: TRBV6-2/TRBV6-3; len: 15; abundance: -; j_gene: TRBJ2-5
CDR3aa: CASSYSWQTQYF; CDR3nt: TGTGCCAGCAGTTACTCTTGGCAGACCCAGTACTTC; d_gene: -; v_gene: TRBV6-6; len: 12; abundance: -; j_gene: TRBJ2-5
CDR3aa: CASSLAAVRNYEQYF; CDR3nt: TGCGCCAGCAGCTTGGCCGCGGTCAGGAACTACGAGCAGTACTTC; d_gene: -; v_gene: TRBV5-1; len: 15; abundance: -; j_gene: TRBJ2-7
CDR3aa: CSAVGGGNSYEQYF; CDR3nt: TGCAGTGCTGTGGGGGGCGGTAACTCCTACGAGCAGTACTTC; d_gene: -; v_gene: TRBV20-1; len: 14; abundance: -; j_gene: TRBJ2-7
CDR3aa: CASSQEAGATSGNTIYF; CDR3nt: TGTGCCAGCAGCCAAGAGGCGGGGGCGACCTCTGGAAACACCATATATTTT; d_gene: -; v_gene: TRBV4-2; len: 17; abundance: many; j_gene: TRBJ1-3
CDR3aa: CASSAGQASNQPQHF; CDR3nt: TGTGCCAGCAGCGCGGGACAGGCTAGCAATCAGCCCCAGCATTTT; d_gene: TRBD1; v_gene: TRBV9; len: 15; abundance: few; j_gene: TRBJ1-5
CDR3aa: CASGIGGVGSPLHF; CDR3nt: TGTGCCAGCGGCATAGGTGGGGTTGGGTCACCCCTCCACTTT; d_gene: -; v_gene: TRBV6-2/TRBV6-3; len: 14; abundance: -; j_gene: TRBJ1-6